Below are 13 T cell receptor beta chains sequenced from a single sample in a study of T cell responses to AZD1222 COVID-19 vaccine. Generated by immunoSEQ multiplex PCR, the TCRdb table keeps only in-frame clones and is missing some. The sample shows more than 150,000 clones, 75% to 90% of them seen only once. Specimen: peripheral blood, collected on day 0 of AZD1222 vaccination. All receptors derive from an adult in good health.

The chain links TRBV19 to TRBJ1-2; 10 nucleotides agree with TRBD1. V shed 10 bases and J 8 bases; nucleotides not matched to a gene: 10. CDR1 LNHDA and CDR2 SQIVND come from the germline V gene (reference sequence). This CDR3 has 13 residues. The CDR3 sequence: CATQRQGAGGYTF. The CDR3 DNA sequence: TGTGCCACCCAAAGACAGGGGGCTGGGGGCTACACCTTC.

This sequence joins TRBV7-9 and TRBJ1-4; perhaps TRBD1 as D (6 bases). The CDR3 totals 15 residues. Trimming left V 3 bases short and J 8 bases short, with 16 bases between. Germline V gene sequence: CDR1 SEHNR, CDR2 FQNEAQ (reference sequence). This chain's CDR3 is CASSFSSGTFEKLFF. CDR3 DNA: TGTGCCAGCAGCTTCTCGTCGGGGACATTCGAAAAACTGTTTTTT.

This rearrangement joins TRBV5-1 to TRBJ1-2, with TRBD1 matching over 9 bases. V trimming: 4 bases; J trimming: 4 bases; junction bases outside the gene matches: 5. Per the germline V gene, CDR1 is SGHRS and CDR2 is YFSETQ. CDR3 size: 14 residues. The chain's CDR3 is CASSGGTGTYGYTF. CDR3 DNA: TGCGCCAGCAGCGGTGGGACAGGGACCTATGGCTACACCTTC.

This clone was detected once. The genes are TRBV30 and TRBJ1-5; 8 bases fit TRBD1. This CDR3 region has 14 residues. J was trimmed by 5 bases and V by 1 base; bases with no gene match: 4. Germline V gene lookup returns CDR1 GTSNPN and CDR2 SVGIG (reference sequence). CDR3 bases: TGTGCCTGGAGTGCCGACAGGGGCTATCAGCCCCAGCATTTT. Amino acids: CAWSADRGYQPQHF.

By proportion, this clone is medium-sized (0.01 to 0.1%). The chain links TRBV27 to TRBJ1-2; 12 nucleotides line up with TRBD1. The CDR3 has 18 residues. Germline V gene sequence: CDR1 MNHEY, CDR2 SMNVEV (reference sequence). J lost 6 bases, V lost 3 bases, and 14 bases had no gene match. The chain's CDR3 is CASSLYPGQGALANGYTF. DNA for the CDR3: TGTGCCAGCAGTTTGTACCCGGGACAGGGGGCACTAGCAAATGGCTACACCTTC.

The rearrangement joins TRBV2 to TRBJ1-2; 10 bases agree with TRBD1. CDR1 is SNHLY and CDR2 is FYNNEI in the germline V gene. This CDR3 spans 16 amino acids. The J segment lost 4 bases and the V segment lost 6 bases, leaving 11 bases of the junction unmatched. The CDR3 DNA reads as TGTGCCAGCAGCCTCCGGGACAGGGGCGAGGCCTATGGCTACACCTTC. It specifies CASSLRDRGEAYGYTF.

The rearrangement links TRBV18 to TRBJ2-5; 7 bases align to TRBD1. Trimming took 1 base from V and 2 from J; bases not matched to a gene: 4. The CDR3 totals 15 residues. The germline V gene has CDR1 KGHSH and CDR2 LQKENI. CDR3: CASSPRSGGQETQYF. The CDR3 nucleotides read TGTGCCAGCTCACCACGGTCAGGGGGACAAGAGACCCAGTACTTC.

V and J are TRBV10-2 and TRBJ2-1; D assignment may be TRBD1 or TRBD2 (7 bases each). The CDR3 has 14 residues. Trimming stripped 6 bases from V and 7 bases from J, with 16 bases between. From germline, CDR1 is WSHSY and CDR2 SAAADI. Written as DNA, the CDR3 is TGCGCCAGCAGCGGGGCTCAGGGGGGGAATGAGCAGTTCTTC. Its translation: CASSGAQGGNEQFF.

This clone was observed once. V gene TRBV15 combines with J gene TRBJ2-1; 11 nucleotides agree with TRBD2. In germline, CDR1 is LNHNV, CDR2 YYDKDF (reference sequence). The length of the CDR3 is 15 residues. V gave up 3 bases and J gave up 9 bases; unmatched junction bases: 7. DNA of the CDR3: TGTGCCACCAGCAGGGGACTAGCGGACTTGCTTGAGCAGTTCTTC. Encoded protein: CATSRGLADLLEQFF.

The chain joins TRBV5-1 to TRBJ1-2; TRBD1 aligns across 7 bases. CDR3 length: 15 amino acids. From germline, CDR1 is SGHRS and CDR2 YFSETQ. Trimming at V came to 4 bases and at J to 8 bases, leaving 14 bases not matched to a gene. The CDR3 is CASSEGEGALSGYTF. The CDR3 region has the DNA TGCGCCAGCAGCGAAGGGGAGGGGGCCTTGAGCGGCTACACCTTC.

This sequence joins TRBV6-6 and TRBJ2-1; TRBD1 agrees at 9 bases. Losses at the gene ends were 4 bases for V and 9 bases for J; bases not matched to a gene: 4. From germline, CDR1 is MNHNY and CDR2 SVGAGI (reference sequence). This CDR3 is built from 13 residues. CDR3 region: CASSSQGAGEQFF. CDR3 DNA: TGTGCCAGCAGTTCACAGGGGGCTGGTGAGCAGTTCTTC.

The gene calls are TRBV11-2 and TRBJ2-7; 9 bases map to TRBD2. This CDR3 contains 14 residues. Germline V CDR1 and CDR2: SGHAT, FQNNGV. J gave up 7 bases and V 3 bases, and 7 bases lay outside the gene matches. DNA for the CDR3: TGTGCCAGCAGCTTTGAGGCGGGAGGGCGTGAGCAGTACTTC. Translating gives CASSFEAGGREQYF.

The chain has TRBV4-2 and TRBJ1-5, with D tentatively TRBD1 (5 bases). Trimming cost V 0 bases and J 5 bases, with 5 bases left between them. This CDR3 region has 13 residues. Germline V gene lookup returns CDR1 LGHNA and CDR2 YNFKEQ. Here the CDR3 DNA reads TGTGCCAGCAGCCAAGAAGGGGATCAGCCCCAGCATTTT. This codes for CASSQEGDQPQHF.